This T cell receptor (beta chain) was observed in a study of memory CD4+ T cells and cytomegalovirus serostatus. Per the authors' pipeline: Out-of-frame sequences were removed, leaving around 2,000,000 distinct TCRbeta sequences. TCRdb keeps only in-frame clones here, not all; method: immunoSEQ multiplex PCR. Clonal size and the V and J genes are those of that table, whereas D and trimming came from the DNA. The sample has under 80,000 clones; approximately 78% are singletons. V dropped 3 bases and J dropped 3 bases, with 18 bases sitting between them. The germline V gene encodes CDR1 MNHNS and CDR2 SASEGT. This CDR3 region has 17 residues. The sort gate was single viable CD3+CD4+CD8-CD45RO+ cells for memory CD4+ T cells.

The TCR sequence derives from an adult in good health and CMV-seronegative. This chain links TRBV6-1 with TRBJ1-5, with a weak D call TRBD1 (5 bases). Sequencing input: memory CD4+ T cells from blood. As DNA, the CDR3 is TGTGCCAGCAGTGATCGGGACCCCTCGCCCTTCAATCAGCCCCAGCATTTT. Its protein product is CASSDRDPSPFNQPQHF.